The 18 T cell receptor beta chains in this list originate from one sample, sequenced in a study of T cells in Graves' hyperthyroidism and ophthalmopathy. Using RNA transcripts as the source, TCR beta CDR3 regions were amplified. First-round RT-PCR targeting the TCR CDR3 was performed with the HTBI primer set. TCRdb reprocessed the multiplex PCR reads with MiXCR, giving one entry per CDR3 protein. The table shows about 690,000 distinct CDR3 sequences, with 15% to 20% occurring only once. The sequenced material came from blood. These receptors all stem from a man aged 50 or older with Graves' hyperthyroidism.

The DNA of the CDR3 is TGTGCCAGCAGCTTAATGGGACCCCAGGCAGATACGCAGTATTTT. Its translation is CASSLMGPQADTQYF. This chain uses TRBV7-9 with TRBJ2-3, with D perhaps assigned TRBD1 or TRBD2 (5 bases each). The CDR3 sequence is 15 residues long. Per the germline V gene, CDR1 is SEHNR and CDR2 is FQNEAQ (reference sequence). V dropped 2 bases and J dropped 4 bases, with 13 bases sitting between them.

V and J are TRBV4-1 and TRBJ1-2; no reliable D call. V was shortened by 1 base and J by 7 bases, with 13 bases between the two germline ends. Germline V lookup: CDR1 MGHRA, CDR2 YSYEKL. The CDR3 loop spans 14 amino acids. In DNA, the CDR3 is TGCGCCAGCAGCCAAGGGCCGCTAGGAGTTGGCTACACCTTC. Protein: CASSQGPLGVGYTF.

In its sample, this clonotype was seen many times. The chain is built from TRBV28 and TRBJ2-7; D is perhaps TRBD2 (6 bases). In germline, CDR1 is MDHEN, CDR2 SYDVKM. Trimming took off 5 bases at V and 5 bases at J, with 25 bases between the two ends. The CDR3 covers 17 residues. CDR3 residues: CASSRIPGRRGGNEQYF. The DNA of the CDR3 is TGTGCCAGCAGTCGCATCCCAGGGCGAAGGGGAGGAAACGAGCAGTACTTC.

This clonotype was seen a few times. This may arise from a read error, as a much more abundant clone is one base away. The chain joins TRBV12-3 or TRBV12-4 to TRBJ2-3; TRBD1 might be the D (5 bases). The CDR3 extends over 14 amino acids. CDR3 bases: TGTGCCAGCAGTTTGTCGGCTTACACAGGTACGCAGTATTTT. It codes for CASSLSAYTGTQYF.

Ten or more counts support this clonotype. The CDR3 coding sequence is TGTGCCAGCAGGGGACAGGGGGCTCAGCAGTTCTTC. As protein: CASRGQGAQQFF. V gene TRBV2 combines with J gene TRBJ2-1; 12 bases are a match to TRBD1. This CDR3 is 12 amino acids long. V lost 6 bases and J lost 11; bases outside the gene matches: 2. Germline V gene sequence: CDR1 SNHLY, CDR2 FYNNEI.

The CDR3 DNA is TGTGCCAGCAGCTTAGAGTTCAGGGGTCCTACCGGGGAGCTGTTTTTT. Residues: CASSLEFRGPTGELFF. The J gene is TRBJ2-2, the V gene TRBV7-9; tentatively, D is TRBD1 (6 bases). The CDR3 sequence is 16 residues long. Germline V gives CDR1 SEHNR, CDR2 FQNEAQ (reference sequence). Trimming took 1 base from V and 5 from J, leaving 14 bases between them.

This clonotype occurred many times. The chain uses TRBV10-1 and TRBJ2-5, with D tentatively TRBD1 (6 bases). CDR3 size: 12 residues. The germline V gene encodes CDR1 WNHNN and CDR2 SYGVQD (reference sequence). V was pared by 4 bases and J by 3 bases, with 6 bases between. CDR3 loop: CASSGTEETQYF. In DNA, the CDR3 is TGCGCCAGCAGTGGGACAGAAGAGACCCAGTACTTC.

This clonotype was observed at least ten times. The chain carries TRBV7-9 and TRBJ2-7; TRBD2 matches 8 bases. The germline CDR1 and CDR2 sequences are SEHNR and FQNEAQ (reference sequence). V trimming: 5 bases; J trimming: 1 base; junction bases outside the gene matches: 4. The CDR3 is 14 amino acids. The CDR3 region has the DNA TGTGCCAGCAGCGGACTAGCAAGGTCCTACGAGCAGTACTTC. Its translation: CASSGLARSYEQYF.

Of note for this clonotype: Since a much larger clone is just one base distant, this may be a read error. This chain joins TRBV7-2 and TRBJ1-1; D not resolved. Per the germline V gene, CDR1 is SGHTA and CDR2 is FQGNSA. This CDR3 spans 15 amino acids. CDR3 sequence (DNA): TGTGCCAGCAGCTTAGCCCTACAGATGAAAACTGAAGCTCTCTTT. It encodes CASSLALQMKTEALF.

This clonotype was detected only a few times. This chain connects TRBV5-1 to TRBJ2-5, with 7 bases that match TRBD2. The CDR3 is made up of 15 amino acids. V was clipped by 1 base and J by 5 bases; unmatched bases: 8. Per the germline V gene, CDR1 is SGHRS and CDR2 is YFSETQ. The CDR3 nucleotides read TGCGCCAGCAGCTTGCAGGGAGGGGCGCGGGAGACCCAGTACTTC. Protein sequence: CASSLQGGARETQYF.

V usage is TRBV2 and J usage is TRBJ2-1; 10 positions match TRBD2. The CDR3 runs to 14 residues. CDR1 is SNHLY, CDR2 FYNNEI, per germline. After removal of 6 bases from V and 9 bases from J, the junction contained 8 bases not matched to a gene. CDR3 DNA: TGTGCCAGCAGCCCACTAGCGGGGCCCAGTGAGCAGTTCTTC. Translating gives CASSPLAGPSEQFF. The entire variable domain, with the rest obtained from reference TRBV2 and TRBJ2-1, is as follows: EPEVTQTPSHQVTQMGQEVILRCVPISNHLYFYWYRQILGQKVEFLVSFYNNEISEKSEIFDDQFSVERPDGSNFTLKIRSTKLEDSAMYFCASSPLAGPSEQFFGPGTRLTVL.

The chain recombines TRBV12-3 or TRBV12-4 with TRBJ1-6; possible D gene TRBD1, 5 bases. CDR3 length: 14 amino acids. Trimming stripped 1 base from V and 10 bases from J, with 11 bases between. The CDR3 is CASSLEAGTSPLHF. DNA for the CDR3: TGTGCCAGCAGTTTAGAGGCAGGGACCTCACCCCTCCACTTT.

This clonotype has only a few counts. A junction end diverges from the germline sequence, so it may reflect a read error. The chain recombines TRBV19 with TRBJ2-1; 10 positions agree with TRBD2. Germline V gene lookup returns CDR1 LNHDA and CDR2 SQIVND (reference sequence). The CDR3 consists of 16 residues. DNA for the CDR3: TGTGCCAGTAGTAGGCTAGCGGGAGACTCCGACAATGAGCAGTTCTTC. Translating gives CASSRLAGDSDNEQFF.

The rearrangement uses TRBV7-6 and TRBJ2-3; 12 nucleotides match TRBD2. Trimming took 5 bases from V and 6 from J; bases not matched to a gene: 9. The CDR3 loop spans 16 amino acids. Per germline, CDR1 SGHVS and CDR2 FNYEAQ. Written as DNA, the CDR3 is TGTGCCAGCAGCCCAAGGACTAGCGGGAAAGCCGATACGCAGTATTTT. Its protein product is CASSPRTSGKADTQYF. Together with reference TRBV7-6 and TRBJ2-3, the CDR3 gives the full variable domain: GAGVSQSPRYKVTKRGQDVALRCDPISGHVSLYWYRQALGQGPEFLTYFNYEAQQDKSGLPNDRFSAERPEGSISTLTIQRTEQRDSAMYRCASSPRTSGKADTQYFGPGTRLTVL.

The chain joins TRBV30 to TRBJ1-3; D possibly corresponds to TRBD1 (6 bases). Germline lookup yields CDR1 GTSNPN and CDR2 SVGIG (reference sequence). Trimming took 0 bases from V and 7 from J, leaving 16 bases between them. CDR3 length: 15 residues. The CDR3 reads CAWSVPQGNANTIYF. As DNA, the CDR3 is TGTGCCTGGAGTGTGCCACAGGGTAACGCGAACACCATATATTTT.

This clonotype was seen a few times. J is TRBJ1-5 and V is TRBV27, with D unresolved. The ends were cut back, 5 bases at V and 0 bases at J, with 14 bases in the middle. The V gene's germline CDR1 is MNHEY and CDR2 SMNVEV (reference sequence). The length of the CDR3 is 16 residues. In DNA form, the CDR3 reads TGTGCCAGCAGTCCCTCACCGCACCTTAGCAATCAGCCCCAGCATTTT. Protein sequence: CASSPSPHLSNQPQHF.

The chain is built from TRBV5-6 and TRBJ2-1; TRBD2 is a possible D gene (6 bases). CDR1 and CDR2 (germline): SGHDT, YYEEEE. CDR3 length: 12 amino acids. V lost 4 bases and J 7 bases, leaving 9 bases between the germline ends. CDR3: CASSVSGNEQFF. The CDR3 nucleotides read TGTGCCAGCAGCGTGAGCGGGAATGAGCAGTTCTTC.

This clonotype was recorded at least ten times. The chain couples TRBV6-1 to TRBJ2-1; 10 bases are a match to TRBD2. The CDR3 extends over 16 amino acids. CDR1 is MNHNS and CDR2 is SASEGT in the germline V gene. V trimming: 5 bases; J trimming: 8 bases; junction bases outside the gene matches: 12. CDR3 loop: CASSSHPSGRGDEQFF. DNA of the CDR3: TGTGCCAGCAGTTCCCATCCTAGCGGGAGAGGGGATGAGCAGTTCTTC.